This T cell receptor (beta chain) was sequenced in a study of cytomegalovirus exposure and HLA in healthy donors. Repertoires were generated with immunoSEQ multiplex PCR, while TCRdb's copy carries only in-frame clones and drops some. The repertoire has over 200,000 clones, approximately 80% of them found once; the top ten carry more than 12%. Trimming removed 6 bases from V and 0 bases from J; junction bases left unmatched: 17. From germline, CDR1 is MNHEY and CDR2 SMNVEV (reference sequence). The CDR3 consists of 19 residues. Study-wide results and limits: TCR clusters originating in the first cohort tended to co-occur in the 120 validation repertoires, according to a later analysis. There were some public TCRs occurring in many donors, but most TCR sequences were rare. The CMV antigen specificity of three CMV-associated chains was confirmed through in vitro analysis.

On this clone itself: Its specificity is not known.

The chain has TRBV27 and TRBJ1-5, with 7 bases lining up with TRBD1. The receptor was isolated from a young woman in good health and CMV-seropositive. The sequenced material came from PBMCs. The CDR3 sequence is CASSLSVGQGGYSNQPQHF. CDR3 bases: TGTGCCAGCAGCCTCTCCGTGGGGCAGGGGGGGTATAGCAATCAGCCCCAGCATTTT.